This T cell receptor beta chain was documented in a study of T-cell memory formation after mild COVID-19. The study, taken as a whole, reports: Cross-reactive memory seemingly joined, as some responding clones were found in pre-infection memory. Contracting CD4+ clones sat mainly in CM and EM; CD8+ in EMRA.

This clonotype has only a few counts. Its antigen is still unknown. Constant-segment primers served in 5'RACE that generated TCR alpha and TCR beta cDNA libraries bearing sample barcodes and UMIs. TCRdb reprocessed the 5' RACE reads via MiXCR and lists one record per CDR3 protein. The table includes hundreds of thousands of distinct CDR3 sequences, roughly 18% detected once. Sequencing was performed on PBMCs or a T cell subset sorted from them (not recorded which). The sequence was collected from an adult woman who had mild COVID-19 (a few samples of this study predate the infection). Cell type and time point are not known.

The CDR3 loop is CASSAGTGFDEQYF. The CDR3 DNA reads TGTGCCAGCAGCGCCGGGACAGGGTTCGACGAGCAGTACTTC. The V and J genes are TRBV7-9 and TRBJ2-7; the match to TRBD1 covers 9 bases. CDR3 length: 14 amino acids. V lost 5 bases and J lost 5; bases outside the gene matches: 7. The V gene's germline CDR1 is SEHNR and CDR2 FQNEAQ (reference sequence).